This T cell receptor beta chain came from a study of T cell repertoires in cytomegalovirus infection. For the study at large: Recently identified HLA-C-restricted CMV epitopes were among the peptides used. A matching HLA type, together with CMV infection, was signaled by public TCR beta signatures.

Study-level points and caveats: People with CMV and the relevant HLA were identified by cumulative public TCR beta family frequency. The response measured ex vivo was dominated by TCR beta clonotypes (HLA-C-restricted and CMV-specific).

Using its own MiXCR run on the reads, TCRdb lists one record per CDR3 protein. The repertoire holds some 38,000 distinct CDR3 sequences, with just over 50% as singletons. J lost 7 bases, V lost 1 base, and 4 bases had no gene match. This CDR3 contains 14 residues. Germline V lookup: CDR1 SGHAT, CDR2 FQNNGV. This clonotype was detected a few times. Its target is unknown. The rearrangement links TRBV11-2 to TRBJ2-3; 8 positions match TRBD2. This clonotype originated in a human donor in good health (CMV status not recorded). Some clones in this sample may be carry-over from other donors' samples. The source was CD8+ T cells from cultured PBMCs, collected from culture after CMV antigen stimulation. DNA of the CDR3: TGTGCCAGCAGCTTAGGTCGGACTAGCAATACGCAGTATTTT. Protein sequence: CASSLGRTSNTQYF.